A selection of T cell receptor beta chains follows, all from one sample in a study of blood T cell repertoires in COVID-19. Profiled with immunoSEQ multiplex PCR; TCRdb holds only in-frame clones, not every one. Here the sample spans about 180,000 clones, about 88% being singletons. The sample taken for sequencing was PBMCs or T cells enriched from blood (not recorded which). Receptor source: a young woman who had recovered from COVID-19. CDR3s include the opening cysteine and the closing phenylalanine or tryptophan. Each record gives: V gene, J gene, CDR3 protein.

TRBV7-9	TRBJ1-1	CASRDTLNTEAFF
TRBV21-1	TRBJ1-4	CASSKGWARALMGTTNEKLFF
TRBV4-1	TRBJ2-1	CASSQEGPQAYTYNEQFF
TRBV7-2	TRBJ1-4	CASSLGWEVNEKLFF
TRBV7-9	TRBJ1-5	CASSLGDQGNQPQHF
TRBV7-2	TRBJ2-7	CASSLSMGLATYEQYF
TRBV5-6	TRBJ1-6	CASSSVGQGYNSPLHF
TRBV27	TRBJ1-1	CASSWDRGTEAFF
TRBV28	TRBJ1-4	CASSLLRREKLFF
TRBV2	TRBJ2-2	CASTVTGELFF
TRBV11-3	TRBJ2-3	CASSLGGGTENTDTQYF
TRBV7-8	TRBJ2-2	CASSLALSNTGELFF
TRBV10-3	TRBJ1-1	CAISGRGPDTEAFF
TRBV2	TRBJ2-1	CASTISGGSSYNEQFF
TRBV6-1	TRBJ1-3	CASRVSFGNTIYF
TRBV10-3	TRBJ1-1	CAISGGRGGAGDTEAFF
TRBV30	TRBJ1-2	CAWSVPGLGAPPNF
TRBV4-2	TRBJ2-1	CASSQVELAGTLEQFF